One sample yielded the 30 T cell receptor beta chains listed below, sequenced in a study of T cell clonality in common variable immunodeficiency. Sequenced by immunoSEQ multiplex PCR; TCRdb stores in-frame clones only, minus some. The sample includes fewer than 75,000 clones, none of them occurring once. Material for sequencing was peripheral blood mononuclear cells. The receptors originated from a person between 18 and 70 years old in good health.

This clone was picked up many times. Read data end 3 residues before the CDR3 end; the end is taken from the germline J gene. V usage is TRBV6-1 and J usage is TRBJ2-1; the match to TRBD1 covers 12 bases. CDR1 and CDR2 from the germline V gene are MNHNS and SASEGT. The CDR3 contains 15 residues. Trimming took 2 bases from V and 7 from J; bases not matched to a gene: 3. CDR3 protein: CASSEPGQGANEQFF. CDR3 DNA, as far as it was read: TGTGCCAGCAGTGAACCGGGACAGGGGGCGAATGAG.

This clone was seen many times. The read ends 3 residues before the CDR3 terminus; that terminus is restored from the germline J gene. The chain joins TRBV3-1 (or the pseudogene TRBV3-2) to TRBJ2-7, with 9 bases fitting TRBD1. Trimming took 8 bases from V and 3 from J; bases not matched to a gene: 11. This CDR3 is 15 amino acids long. Germline V gives CDR1 LGHDT, CDR2 YNNKEL (reference sequence). The CDR3 DNA, read in part, is TGTGCCAGCCGGCACGGGACAGGGTTTCACTACGAG. It yields the protein CASRHGTGFHYE. The entire CDR3 reads CASRHGTGFHYEQYF.

The sample holds many counts of this clone. The sequenced fragment ends 3 residues before the CDR3 boundary, so the rest is inferred from the germline J gene. The chain couples TRBV2 to TRBJ2-3; 7 positions agree with TRBD2. Looked up from germline, CDR1 is SNHLY and CDR2 is FYNNEI. J was trimmed by 4 bases and V by 5 bases; bases with no gene match: 9. The CDR3 is 15 residues long. The CDR3 sequence is CASSLTGGGPDTQYF. The part of the CDR3 DNA that was read is TGTGCCAGCAGTCTTACGGGCGGGGGTCCAGATACG.

This clone was found many times. The observed sequence ends 3 residues before the CDR3 terminus, with the missing tail filled in from the germline J gene. The V call is TRBV5-1, the J call TRBJ1-4, with D uncertain. The length of the CDR3 is 14 residues. Trimming cost V 2 bases and J 5 bases, with 10 bases left between them. Germline CDR1 SGHRS, CDR2 YFSETQ. The part of the CDR3 DNA that was read is TGCGCCAGCAGCTTCGAGCCCATCAATGAAAAA. Encoded protein: CASSFEPINEK. The complete CDR3 reads CASSFEPINEKLFF.

This clone was observed many times. The CDR3 goes on 3 residues after the read ends, and that part is filled in from the germline J gene. The chain employs TRBV5-8 and TRBJ2-2, with D uncertain. In germline, CDR1 is SGHTS, CDR2 YDEGEE. The CDR3 length is 14 residues. V lost 4 bases to trimming and J lost 5 bases, with 12 bases between them. The CDR3 bases that were read are TGTGCCAGCAGCCGCGGAGTCAAAACCGGGGAG. It encodes CASSRGVKTGE. The whole CDR3 is CASSRGVKTGELFF.

This clone occurred many times. The CDR3 is cut off 3 residues early in the read; its end comes from the germline J gene. This rearrangement joins TRBV11-1 to TRBJ2-6; no firm D call. Germline CDR1 is SGHAT and CDR2 is FQDESV (reference sequence). V lost 7 bases to trimming and J lost 0 bases, with 10 bases between them. This CDR3 has 15 amino acids. The CDR3 sequence: CASTSGLSGANVLTF. The CDR3 DNA, read in part, is TGTGCCAGCACCAGTGGCCTCTCTGGGGCCAACGTC. Drawing the rest from reference TRBV11-1 and TRBJ2-6, the complete variable domain is EAEVAQSPRYKITEKSQAVAFWCDPISGHATLYWYRQILGQGPELLVQFQDESVVDDSQLPKDRFSAERLKGVDSTLKIQPAELGDSAMYLCASTSGLSGANVLTFGAGSRLTVL.

The table lists this clone with a few counts. CDR3 region: CSAQDRDLYYEQYF. CDR3 bases read: TGCAGTGCGCAAGACAGGGATCTGTACTACGAG. The rearrangement joins TRBV20-1 to TRBJ2-7, with 7 bases fitting TRBD1. The CDR3 extends 3 residues past the end of the read, so its final part is completed from the germline J gene. Trimming took 6 bases from V and 3 from J; bases not matched to a gene: 11. Germline V CDR1 and CDR2: DFQATT, SNEGSKA (reference sequence). The CDR3 length is 14 residues.

This clone was detected many times. CDR3 sequence: CAISGTGSSYEQYF. The part of the CDR3 DNA that was read is TGTGCCATCAGCGGAACCGGGTCTTCCTACGAG. V usage is TRBV10-3 and J usage is TRBJ2-7; the D is unclear. The sequenced fragment ends 3 residues before the CDR3 boundary, so the rest is inferred from the germline J gene. There are 14 residues in the CDR3. V lost 6 bases, J lost 1 base, and 13 bases lay in between. Germline CDR1 ENHRY, CDR2 SYGVKD.

The sample holds many counts of this clone. The read terminates 3 residues before the CDR3 end, so the remaining end is supplied by the germline J gene. The V and J genes are TRBV19 and TRBJ2-3; no clear D gene. The germline CDR1 and CDR2 sequences are LNHDA and SQIVND (reference sequence). The CDR3 runs 14 residues. V was shortened by 3 bases and J by 2 bases, with 9 bases between the two germline ends. CDR3: CASSIIWPTDTQYF. The part of the CDR3 DNA that was read is TGTGCCAGTAGTATCATATGGCCCACAGATACG.

The sample holds many counts of this clone. The CDR3 end is not reached by the read, which stops 3 residues before it; the germline J gene fills it in. This chain joins TRBV20-1 and TRBJ1-2, with D perhaps TRBD1 (5 bases). V was clipped by 3 bases and J by 1 base, with 12 bases between them. Looked up from germline, CDR1 is DFQATT and CDR2 is SNEGSKA (reference sequence). CDR3 length equals 14 residues. Incomplete CDR3 DNA: TGCAGTGCTAGCCCTGGGGCGCTTAACTATGGC. Translated, it gives CSASPGALNYG. The CDR3 reads in full as CSASPGALNYGYTF.

There are many counts of this clone. The observed sequence ends 3 residues before the CDR3 terminus, with the missing tail filled in from the germline J gene. The rearrangement uses TRBV5-1 and TRBJ1-6; the D gene is possibly TRBD1 (6 bases). Per germline, CDR1 SGHRS and CDR2 YFSETQ. V lost 4 bases and J lost 7, with 12 bases in between. This CDR3 contains 14 residues. The DNA read from the CDR3 is TGCGCCAGCAGCGGGGGCGACAGGAATTCACCC. Translating gives CASSGGDRNSP. The entire CDR3 is CASSGGDRNSPLHF.

This clone was recorded many times. The CDR3 extends 3 residues past the end of the read, so its final part is completed from the germline J gene. This chain links TRBV28 with TRBJ2-7; D gene uncertain. Germline values: CDR1 MDHEN, CDR2 SYDVKM. The CDR3 spans 16 residues. The V end was cut by 2 bases, the J end by 6 bases, with 20 bases between. The chain's CDR3 is CASSLGLQKYLAEQYF. Incomplete CDR3 DNA: TGTGCCAGCAGTTTAGGCTTACAGAAATACTTGGCCGAG.

In this sample, this clone turned up many times. Sequencing ends 3 residues short of the CDR3 end; the germline J gene provides the rest. This chain links TRBV2 with TRBJ1-6; TRBD1 might be the D (6 bases). There are 13 residues in the CDR3. Germline-derived CDR1 and CDR2 are SNHLY and FYNNEI. V gave up 9 bases and J gave up 9 bases, with 15 bases separating them. The part of the CDR3 DNA that was read is TGTGCCAGACGCCGGGACATGATTTCACCC. It is translated as CARRRDMISP. The full CDR3 protein reads CARRRDMISPLHF. Based on the CDR3 plus reference TRBV2 and TRBJ1-6, the full variable domain is EPEVTQTPSHQVTQMGQEVILRCVPISNHLYFYWYRQILGQKVEFLVSFYNNEISEKSEIFDDQFSVERPDGSNFTLKIRSTKLEDSAMYFCARRRDMISPLHFGNGTRLTVT.

In its sample, this clone ranks as medium-sized (0.01 to 0.1%). The CDR3 extends 3 residues past the end of the read, so its final part is completed from the germline J gene. The chain combines TRBV7-9 with TRBJ1-2, with TRBD1 as a possible D gene (6 bases). The CDR3 runs to 12 residues. Germline V gives CDR1 SEHNR, CDR2 FQNEAQ (reference sequence). With 5 bases removed from V and 5 bases from J, the gap between germline ends came to 9 bases. CDR3 region: CASSGGEYGYTF. The DNA read from the CDR3 is TGTGCCAGCAGCGGGGGCGAATATGGC.

This clone was picked up many times. The CDR3 is cut off 3 residues early in the read; its end comes from the germline J gene. V is TRBV7-2 and J is TRBJ2-3; D might be TRBD2 (6 bases). The CDR3 spans 15 residues. CDR1 and CDR2 (germline): SGHTA, FQGNSA. The V gene lost 2 bases and the J gene lost 2 bases, with 11 bases spanning the gap. The CDR3 spells CASSLFPGLTDTQYF. CDR3 DNA (partial): TGTGCCAGCAGCTTATTTCCGGGACTCACAGATACG.

The sample holds many counts of this clone. The DNA ends 3 residues before the CDR3 does, and the rest of the CDR3 is filled in from the germline J gene. The chain couples TRBV14 to TRBJ2-1; D not resolved. The CDR3 is made up of 14 amino acids. CDR1 and CDR2 from the germline V gene are SGHDN and FVKESK. Trimming cost V 1 base and J 4 bases, with 8 bases left between them. The CDR3 loop reads CASSQGRVYNEQFF. The part of the CDR3 DNA that was read is TGTGCCAGCAGCCAAGGTCGGGTATACAATGAG.

This clone was seen ten or more times. The DNA ends 3 residues before the CDR3 does, and the rest of the CDR3 is filled in from the germline J gene. V is TRBV14 and J is TRBJ1-1, with D perhaps matching TRBD1 (6 bases). With 2 bases removed from V and 1 base from J, the gap between germline ends came to 8 bases. CDR1 is SGHDN, CDR2 FVKESK, per germline. The CDR3 contains 14 residues. Partial CDR3 DNA: TGTGCCAGCAGCCAACCAGGGGCGAACACTGAA. This codes for CASSQPGANTE. The complete CDR3 protein is CASSQPGANTEAFF.

This clone was recorded many times. Sequencing ends 3 residues short of the CDR3 end; the germline J gene provides the rest. The V call is TRBV5-6, the J call TRBJ2-5; D ambiguous. V gave up 4 bases and J gave up 7 bases, with 11 bases separating them. CDR3 length equals 12 residues. Germline V gene lookup returns CDR1 SGHDT and CDR2 YYEEEE. The CDR3 bases that were read are TGTGCCAGCAGCAAGGGCGATGGGACC. The encoded protein is CASSKGDGT. The complete CDR3 reads CASSKGDGTQYF.

In this sample, this clone turned up many times. Coverage ceases 3 residues before the CDR3 finishes, and the germline J gene fills in the end. This chain joins TRBV24-1 and TRBJ2-7; tentative D call: TRBD1 (6 bases). Deletions cut 3 bases from V and 5 bases from J, with 13 bases between. Germline V gene lookup returns CDR1 KGHDR and CDR2 SFDVKD. The CDR3 has 14 residues. The chain's CDR3 is CATSDNRVVDEQYF. The part of the CDR3 DNA that was read is TGTGCCACCAGTGATAACAGGGTTGTGGACGAG.

In its sample, this clone was seen many times. The DNA ends 3 residues before the CDR3 does, and the rest of the CDR3 is filled in from the germline J gene. J is TRBJ2-5 and V is TRBV5-6, with 8 bases identical to TRBD1. This CDR3 contains 14 residues. Germline V gene sequence: CDR1 SGHDT, CDR2 YYEEEE. V lost 3 bases and J lost 4; bases outside the gene matches: 5. This chain's CDR3 is CASSSWTGPETQYF. The CDR3 bases that were read are TGTGCCAGCAGCTCCTGGACAGGGCCAGAGACC. The variable domain in full, completed from reference TRBV5-6 and TRBJ2-5, reads DAGVTQSPTHLIKTRGQQVTLRCSPKSGHDTVSWYQQALGQGPQFIFQYYEEEERQRGNFPDRFSGHQFPNYSSELNVNALLLGDSALYLCASSSWTGPETQYFGPGTRLLVL.

Ten or more counts support this clone. Sequencing ends 3 residues short of the CDR3 end; the germline J gene provides the rest. The chain uses TRBV20-1 and TRBJ2-7; 7 bases match TRBD2. CDR3 length equals 15 residues. V shed 4 bases and J 0 bases; nucleotides not matched to a gene: 9. Germline V gene data show CDR1 as DFQATT and CDR2 as SNEGSKA (reference sequence). CDR3 protein: CSATPVASGSYEQYF. Incomplete CDR3 DNA: TGCAGTGCTACCCCGGTGGCTAGCGGCTCCTACGAG.

This clone was detected many times. The read terminates 3 residues ahead of where the CDR3 ends, so the germline J gene completes it. The rearrangement uses TRBV5-1 and TRBJ2-5, with D possibly TRBD2 on 5 matching bases. The CDR3 spans 15 residues. The germline V gene encodes CDR1 SGHRS and CDR2 YFSETQ. Trimming pared 1 base from V and 1 base from J, leaving 11 bases between. CDR3 DNA (partial): TGCGCCAGCAGCTTGAGAGGGTTTGGCCAAGAGACC. Protein product: CASSLRGFGQET. The entire CDR3 sequence reads CASSLRGFGQETQYF.

This clone was observed at least ten times. With the read ending 3 residues before the CDR3 end, the germline J gene is used to fill in that end. The chain combines TRBV7-9 with TRBJ2-3; weak D call: TRBD2 (5 bases). Deletions cut 3 bases from V and 2 bases from J, with 9 bases between. This CDR3 region has 14 residues. Germline values: CDR1 SEHNR, CDR2 FQNEAQ (reference sequence). The CDR3 bases that were read are TGTGCCAGCAGCTTGGGCGGGCCCACAGATACG. Protein: CASSLGGPTDT. From start to end, the CDR3 is CASSLGGPTDTQYF.

This clone was observed many times. The read halts 3 residues ahead of the CDR3 end, with the missing end drawn from the germline J gene. The chain employs TRBV18 and TRBJ1-4; D remains unclear. In germline, CDR1 is KGHSH, CDR2 LQKENI. Trimming removed 6 bases at V and 5 bases at J, with 10 bases between. The CDR3 consists of 13 residues. The sequenced part of the CDR3 DNA is TGTGCCAGCTCGCGGCTCCCGAATGAAAAA. Translation gives CASSRLPNEK. In full, the CDR3 reads CASSRLPNEKLFF.

This clone was detected many times. The DNA ends 3 residues before the CDR3 does, and the rest of the CDR3 is filled in from the germline J gene. This chain uses TRBV19 with TRBJ1-2, with D tentatively TRBD1 (5 bases). V lost 7 bases and J lost 2, with 14 bases in between. This CDR3 has 14 amino acids. Germline V gene data show CDR1 as LNHDA and CDR2 as SQIVND (reference sequence). The CDR3 sequence is CASTASSGNYGYTF. The CDR3 DNA, read in part, is TGTGCCAGTACCGCAAGTTCAGGGAACTATGGC.

There are many counts of this clone. From the germline J gene comes the end of the CDR3, since the read stops 3 residues before it. This sequence joins TRBV7-8 and TRBJ1-6; 7 nucleotides line up with TRBD1. CDR1 and CDR2 (germline): SGHVS, FQNEAQ. CDR3 length: 16 residues. Trimming took 5 bases from V and 7 from J; bases not matched to a gene: 11. The DNA read from the CDR3 is TGTGCCAGCAGCCAGGGTAATAGGGGGCTGAATTCACCC. It codes for CASSQGNRGLNSP. The complete CDR3 reads CASSQGNRGLNSPLHF. Full variable domain (remainder filled in from reference TRBV7-8 and TRBJ1-6): GAGVSQSPRYKVAKRGQDVALRCDPISGHVSLFWYQQALGQGPEFLTYFQNEAQLDKSGLPSDRFFAERPEGSVSTLKIQRTQQEDSAVYLCASSQGNRGLNSPLHFGNGTRLTVT.

Ten or more counts support this clone. The CDR3 is cut off 3 residues early in the read; its end comes from the germline J gene. The rearrangement joins TRBV2 to TRBJ2-7, with D perhaps matching TRBD1 (5 bases). Trimming left V 7 bases short and J 0 bases short, with 13 bases between. There are 14 residues in the CDR3. CDR1 and CDR2 (germline): SNHLY, FYNNEI. The sequenced part of the CDR3 DNA is TGTGCCAGCAACACAGGTTTTATCTCCTACGAG. This sequence encodes CASNTGFISYE. The full CDR3 protein reads CASNTGFISYEQYF.

Many counts were recorded for this clone. The CDR3 end is not reached by the read, which stops 3 residues before it; the germline J gene fills it in. The V and J genes are TRBV18 and TRBJ1-1; D is ambiguous. CDR1 KGHSH and CDR2 LQKENI come from the germline V gene. V was shortened by 7 bases and J by 3 bases, with 12 bases between the two germline ends. This CDR3 has 13 amino acids. The CDR3 bases that were read are TGTGCCAGCTTCGTAAGGGTGTACACTGAA. This codes for CASFVRVYTE. The CDR3 reads in full as CASFVRVYTEAFF.

This clone was detected many times. The CDR3 goes on 3 residues after the read ends, and that part is filled in from the germline J gene. The chain recombines TRBV5-1 with TRBJ2-3; 12 bases match TRBD2. This CDR3 is built from 16 residues. The germline CDR1 and CDR2 sequences are SGHRS and YFSETQ. The ends lost 0 bases at V and 1 base at J; junction bases unmatched: 0. Incomplete CDR3 DNA: TGCGCCAGCAGCTTGGGACTAGCGGGAGGCACAGATACG. Translation gives CASSLGLAGGTDT. The whole CDR3 protein is CASSLGLAGGTDTQYF.

This clone was seen at least ten times. The sequence runs out 3 residues before the end of the CDR3; the remainder is reconstructed from the germline J gene. J is TRBJ2-5 and V is TRBV7-3, with TRBD2 identical over 11 bases. From germline, CDR1 is SGHTA and CDR2 FQGTGA. This CDR3 has 17 residues. V gave up 5 bases and J gave up 1 base; unmatched junction bases: 9. CDR3 bases read: TGTGCCAGCAGCCCCGGGGGTAGCGGGAGGGCCCAAGAGACC. This codes for CASSPGGSGRAQET. The complete CDR3 protein is CASSPGGSGRAQETQYF.